This T cell receptor beta chain was retrieved from a study of beta chain features in type 1 diabetes. The study, taken as a whole, reports: Across all four CD4+ subsets, people with type 1 diabetes showed modestly shorter TCRB CDR3s. Fewer insertions but more deletions were seen at VDJ junctions in type 1 diabetes patients.

In this sample, this clone turned up a few times. No antigen is known for it. Cell sorting via CD45RO/CCR7/CD25/CD127/CD95/CD27 was performed to obtain CD4+ naive, central memory, regulatory and stem cell-like memory cells. Germline V gene data show CDR1 as MNHEY and CDR2 as SMNVEV (reference sequence). With 4 bases removed from V and 4 bases from J, the gap between germline ends came to 13 bases. The CDR3 has 14 amino acids. What was sequenced were expressed TCRB transcripts, since all of the isolated RNA had been reverse transcribed. TCRdb's copy holds only in-frame clones and misses some; the assay was immunoSEQ multiplex PCR. The sample yields about 300,000 clones, about 13% seen once.

The source material was naive CD4+ T cells from blood. The sequence was obtained from a woman aged 18-30 years with type 1 diabetes. V gene TRBV27 combines with J gene TRBJ1-1, with unresolved D. The CDR3 is CASSSRRGGTEAFF. DNA for the CDR3: TGTGCCAGCAGTTCTAGACGGGGTGGCACTGAAGCTTTCTTT.